The entry below describes one TCR beta chain. The antigen is not known. This sample was included in a study of cytomegalovirus exposure and HLA in healthy donors. Findings of the study overall: A few chains tied to CMV proved CMV antigen-specific in vitro. Another analysis was done later, and it associated 15,000 or so TCR beta sequences with HLA alleles at 0.05 false discovery rate.

The PCR ran on 60 Vbeta and 13 Jbeta primers. The protocol was immunoSEQ multiplex PCR, while the TCRdb copy is restricted to in-frame clones and leaves out a portion. The sample records 83,000 or so clones, roughly 80% being singletons. Donors had nominal health at sampling but likely had unrecorded immune exposures. The receptor's source is a woman in her twenties or thirties in good health and CMV-seronegative. The sample consisted of PBMCs.

Written as DNA, the CDR3 is TGTGCCAGTAGCCTTATCAGGGATACGCAGTATTTT. Translation: CASSLIRDTQYF. The chain links TRBV19 to TRBJ2-3; D is uncertain. The V end lost 6 bases, the J end lost 6 bases, and 10 bases lay between the germline ends. This CDR3 contains 12 residues. Looked up from germline, CDR1 is LNHDA and CDR2 is SQIVND (reference sequence).